This TCR beta chain was sequenced for a study of OX40 agonist ivuxolimab in advanced cancers. For context, the study as a whole: Ivuxolimab was a fully human IgG2 agonistic monoclonal antibody targeting the costimulatory receptor OX40 (CD134). Peripheral TCRbeta sequencing aimed to test whether ivuxolimab altered TCR sequence diversity and caused clonal T-cell expansion. Intravenous ivuxolimab was administered to patients every 2 weeks at six dose levels: 0.01, 0.1, 0.3, 1.5, 3 and 10 mg/kg. Among the roughly 52 dose-escalation patients, about 19 had hepatocellular carcinoma, around 15 melanoma, 9 renal cell carcinoma and 9 head and neck cancer. Patients were allowed to have had prior anti-PD-1, anti-PD-L1 or anti-CTLA-4 therapy, and 30% to 40% of the dose-escalation patients had been treated with checkpoint inhibitors. The dose-escalation cohort was about 83% male with a mean age of approximately 60 years, ranging from roughly 23 to 90. Partial responses occurred in three dose-escalation patients, of whom one had hepatocellular carcinoma and two had cutaneous melanoma. The monotherapy dose-escalation portion (N of about 50 patients) of the phase I ivuxolimab trial is reported in the paper.

Beyond this particular receptor, the publication reports: Low levels of normalized T-cell clonal expansion were also seen in some patients who did not respond. Partial responders in the 0.1-3.0 mg/kg groups had among the lowest normalized peripheral clonal expansion, especially among CD8+ T cells. At doses of 0.1 to 3.0 mg/kg, clonal expansion of both CD4+ and CD8+ blood T cells was observed from baseline to week 6. After ivuxolimab, CD8+ T cells had more expanded clones than CD4+ T cells on average. Which antigens the clonally expanded peripheral T cells were specific for was not determined.

Patients with autoimmune disease history or receiving systemic immunosuppression were excluded from the trial. Peripheral blood for TCR sequencing was drawn from every dose cohort at baseline, at cycle 4 day 1 and at cycle 7 day 1. Samples were obtained from an open-label, multicenter, first-in-human phase I dose-escalation trial of ivuxolimab. Adults with locally advanced or metastatic melanoma, renal cell, hepatocellular, or head and neck squamous cell carcinoma were enrolled in the trial. Before TCR sequencing, CD4+ and CD8+ T cells were separately sorted from peripheral blood. Of note for this clone: Its specific antigen is unknown. No base quality information exists; no much larger clone differs at one position.

To sequence the TCRbeta CDR3 region, genomic DNA was isolated from the sorted cells. The immunoSEQ Assay was used for sequencing of TCRbeta CDR3 regions. TCRdb's version of the immuneACCESS table is confined to in-frame rearrangements and falls short of the full clone set. An unresolved V gene accounts for under half of the shortfall where checked; the remainder is of unknown origin. The sample profile shows 60,000 to 70,000 clones; nearly 90% of them were found once. The top ten clones comprise over 0.25% of the sample. From its cysteine to its phenylalanine, the CDR3 spans 15 amino acids. The DNA shown is the 45-base CDR3, in frame from base 1. V is clipped by 7 bases and J by 4 bases, and the sequence between their germline boundaries is 16 bases long. CDR1 is given as MRHNA and CDR2 as SNTAGT, both from the germline V gene.

Sequences were derived from CD4+ or CD8+ T cells sorted from blood, sampled in a trial of the OX40 agonist ivuxolimab. This clonotype was obtained from an adult with an advanced solid tumor such as melanoma, head and neck, liver or kidney cancer. The V gene is TRBV6-4 and the J gene is TRBJ2-2; tentative D gene TRBD2, with 6 bases matching. The CDR3 has the sequence CASTPSPGATGELFF. The DNA sequence reads TGTGCCAGCACCCCCTCCCCGGGAGCCACCGGGGAGCTGTTTTTT.